Here is one T cell receptor beta chain with its context. Antigen: not known. Time point of the sample: blood 4 weeks post-SBRT, at nephrectomy. Treatment specified: 15 Gy SBRT to primary tumor, nephrectomy 4 weeks later. Nephrectomy followed 15 Gy stereotactic body radiation by 4 weeks. The patient's renal cell carcinoma had clear cell pathology. The data derive from a study of radiation and T cells in renal cell carcinoma. The study's findings and limits: Baseline intratumoral clonotype presence is unknown without pretreatment biopsies. In blood, top tumor clones expanded by 2 weeks, shrinking by 4.

Germline V gene data show CDR1 as SGHDN and CDR2 as FVKESK. The CDR3 has 16 amino acids. With 4 bases removed from V and 3 bases from J, the gap between germline ends came to 18 bases. Measured with immunoSEQ multiplex PCR; TCRdb has only the in-frame clones, and not every one. The sample contains about 62,000 clones, more than 60% of which appear only once. The sample was blood, taken from a patient whose treatment included radiotherapy and nephrectomy. The chain carries TRBV14 and TRBJ2-5; a weak D match, TRBD1 (6 bases). This TCR derives from a man aged 55 to 70 with renal cell carcinoma. CDR3 residues: CASSLWRGGREETQYF. The CDR3 DNA reads TGTGCCAGCAGCCTATGGCGTGGGGGCAGGGAAGAGACCCAGTACTTC.